This T cell receptor (beta chain) was retrieved from a study of blood T cell repertoires in COVID-19 (TCRdb year 2020). Regarding the research as a whole: The collaborator samples originated in the United States, Italy and Spain and spanned the acute and convalescent phases of COVID-19. The prospective study material was composed of cDNA or gDNA derived from T cells, B-cell-depleted T cells, or PBMCs. Subjects who had been exposed to COVID-19, were actively infected with it, or had recovered from it provided the deeply sampled blood TCRbeta repertoires that made up the dataset. The repertoires were released in a freely available public database meant as a resource for research on the immune response to SARS-CoV-2. The samples were drawn from two sources: the first 160 participants of the ongoing ImmuneRACE study, and over 950 subjects contributed by 6 global collaborators. A de-identified subject ID, COVID-19 status, age in years and sex were almost always included in the sample metadata. Where available, HLA class I and class II types were taken from metadata supplied by the sample provider and were not determined by assay-based typing. Study-wide conclusions, independent of this receptor: The amount of clinical and demographic metadata varied by source and participant and was provided uncurated.

Participants in the prospective study were enrolled through a virtual design, were aged about 18 to 89 years, and lived in approximately 24 United States geographic areas. In the prospective study, cohorts were assigned on the basis of participant-reported clinical history obtained from a screening survey and a study questionnaire. Recovered participants in ImmuneRACE Cohort 3 were defined by two consecutive negative NP/OP PCR tests, clearance by a healthcare professional, or resolution of symptoms. In the prospective study, mobile phlebotomists collected whole blood, serum and a nasopharyngeal or oropharyngeal swab from each participant. Additional blood draws and questionnaires over an approximately 2-month period could optionally be provided by prospective study participants. Before DNA extraction, blood samples from the prospective study were shipped at room temperature or frozen. To note about this clone: Its antigen is still unknown. Base qualities were left out, and no much larger clone turns up one base away.

TCRbeta CDR3 regions were amplified from genomic DNA using the immunoSEQ Assay, a bias-controlled multiplex PCR. As for how the authors treated the data: Within the assay, amplification of reference gene primers was used to estimate how many nucleated cells each sample contained. Sequence reads were collapsed and filtered to measure the absolute abundance of every unique TCRbeta CDR3 rearrangement. For each sample, productive Simpson clonality was calculated as the square root of Simpson's diversity index over productive rearrangements. TCRdb stores this immuneACCESS table with in-frame sequences only. Part of the clones is absent; in the studies checked, under half of the shortfall reflects unresolved V genes, and no reason is known for the rest. The D gene and trimming were derived from the DNA, and the V and J assignments and clone size from that table. This sample lists 190,000 or so clones; 82% were detected once. The ten most abundant clones make up 12% of the sample.

The clonotype was recovered from a man aged 35 to 55 who had recovered from COVID-19. What was sequenced was PBMCs or T cells enriched from blood (not recorded which).

The nucleotides are TGTGCCAGTAGTATCGGTCCTTTCTCTGGAAACACCATATATTTT. Translated, this gives CASSIGPFSGNTIYF. Recombination joined TRBV19 with TRBJ1-3; the D gene lacks a confident call. Per the germline V gene (reference sequence), LNHDA is the CDR1 and SQIVND is the CDR2. V is pared back by 3 bases and J by 0 bases, with 9 bases lying between the germline termini. The CDR3 measures 15 amino acids from cysteine to phenylalanine. Kept here is only the CDR3 DNA, which spans 45 bases and is read in frame from base 1.